This T cell receptor (beta chain) was identified in a study of cytomegalovirus exposure and HLA in healthy donors. The CDR3 contains 16 residues. Looked up from germline, CDR1 is MGHRA and CDR2 is YSYEKL. The V segment lost 1 base and the J segment 3 bases; nucleotides outside the gene matches: 6. In the PCR, 60 Vbeta and 13 Jbeta primers were used. Libraries were prepared by immunoSEQ multiplex PCR; TCRdb keeps only in-frame clonotypes and omits some of them. This table holds roughly 72,000 clones, around 70% found once. Source material: PBMCs. The chain links TRBV4-1 to TRBJ2-3, with 8 nucleotides matching TRBD2. This TCR derives from a human donor in good health. The CDR3 nucleotides are TGCGCCAGCAGCCAAGCGGGGGGGCCTTTTACAGATACGCAGTATTTT. Its translation is CASSQAGGPFTDTQYF.